Listed here is a single T cell receptor (beta chain). Its matching antigen is unknown. The data were taken from a study of OX40 agonist ivuxolimab in advanced cancers. For the study at large: An agonistic anti-OX40 (CD134) antibody, ivuxolimab, was used to treat the patients. Overall study findings and caveats: At doses 0.1 to 3.0 mg/kg, CD4+ and CD8+ clones expanded.

TCRdb's copy holds only in-frame clones and misses some; the assay was immunoSEQ multiplex PCR. The sample yields around 20,000 clones, about two thirds seen once. The material sequenced was CD4+ or CD8+ T cells sorted from blood, taken in a trial of the OX40 agonist ivuxolimab. The sequence was collected from an adult with an advanced solid tumor such as melanoma, head and neck, liver or kidney cancer.

The CDR3 region has the DNA TGTGCCAGCAGTTTTTTACCCGGACTAGCGGGCCAAGAGACCCAGTACTTC. This gives the protein CASSFLPGLAGQETQYF. The chain links TRBV28 to TRBJ2-5; 11 nucleotides agree with TRBD2. Germline-derived CDR1 and CDR2 are MDHEN and SYDVKM. Losses at the gene ends were 3 bases for V and 1 base for J; bases not matched to a gene: 7. The CDR3 consists of 17 residues.